One and the same sample provided the 10 T cell receptor beta chains below, sequenced in a study of control samples from healthy donors and cancer patients. Assay used: immunoSEQ multiplex PCR; TCRdb lists only in-frame clones, some missing. The sample lists roughly 73,000 clones, over 70% occurring once. Sequencing input: blood. These receptors all stem from a man aged 45-65 years in good health.

This clone appeared a single time. This sequence joins TRBV6-2 or TRBV6-3 and TRBJ2-7; D may be TRBD2 (6 bases). CDR3 length: 16 residues. From germline, CDR1 is MNHEY and CDR2 SVGEGT. The V end was cut by 2 bases, the J end by 2 bases, with 16 bases between. CDR3 coding DNA: TGTGCCAGCAGTTACACAGTTGGAGGGACCCCCTACGAGCAGTACTTC. Its translation is CASSYTVGGTPYEQYF.

The rearrangement joins TRBV6-5 to TRBJ2-6; unclear D gene. Looked up from germline, CDR1 is MNHEY and CDR2 is SVGAGI. V lost 6 bases to trimming and J lost 1 base, with 10 bases between them. The CDR3 totals 15 residues. The DNA for the CDR3 is TGTGCCAGCAGCCTTAGGGTATCTGGGGCCAACGTCCTGACTTTC. Its protein product is CASSLRVSGANVLTF.

The rearrangement uses TRBV18 and TRBJ1-5; 9 positions match TRBD1. The CDR3 totals 15 residues. The ends lost 6 bases at V and 1 base at J; junction bases unmatched: 4. In germline, CDR1 is KGHSH, CDR2 LQKENI. For the CDR3, the DNA is TGTGCCAGCTCTTCCGGACAGGGGAGCAATCAGCCCCAGCATTTT. This encodes CASSSGQGSNQPQHF.

This chain connects TRBV3-1 (or the pseudogene TRBV3-2) to TRBJ1-2; D is undetermined. The CDR3 runs to 13 residues. Germline V CDR1 and CDR2: LGHDT, YNNKEL (reference sequence). Trimming shortened V by 1 base and J by 5 bases, and 8 bases separated the two germline ends. CDR3 coding DNA: TGTGCCAGCAGCCAAGGTTCGGGGTATGGCTACACCTTC. It encodes CASSQGSGYGYTF.

The CDR3 DNA sequence: TGTGCCAGCAGTTTAAATGGGGTGAGCACTGAAGCTTTCTTT. Translating gives CASSLNGVSTEAFF. The V and J genes are TRBV27 and TRBJ1-1, with D hard to call. The CDR3 spans 14 residues. Per the germline V gene, CDR1 is MNHEY and CDR2 is SMNVEV (reference sequence). Trimming removed 2 bases at V and 4 bases at J, with 11 bases between.

The rearrangement joins TRBV19 to TRBJ1-2; no definite D call. CDR1 and CDR2 from the germline V gene are LNHDA and SQIVND (reference sequence). Trimming removed 6 bases at V and 11 bases at J, with 13 bases between. This CDR3 spans 11 amino acids. The CDR3, as DNA: TGTGCCAGTAGCCCCGGGAGGAAGTACACCTTC. This gives the protein CASSPGRKYTF.

A few counts support this clone. This chain uses TRBV30 with TRBJ1-2; 8 nucleotides agree with TRBD1. V dropped 6 bases and J dropped 5; count of bases not matched to a gene: 8. This CDR3 has 13 amino acids. Germline V gives CDR1 GTSNPN, CDR2 SVGIG (reference sequence). CDR3 DNA sequence: TGTGCCTGTTCCCGGGACAGGCCTTATGGCTACACCTTC. Translated: CACSRDRPYGYTF.

The chain uses TRBV7-6 and TRBJ1-1; TRBD1 is a possible D gene (6 bases). V lost 1 base and J 4 bases, leaving 16 bases between the germline ends. This CDR3 has 16 amino acids. In germline, CDR1 is SGHVS, CDR2 FNYEAQ. CDR3 in DNA: TGTGCCAGCAGCTTAGTAGGGGGGCGCGGGACCACTGAAGCTTTCTTT. Translation: CASSLVGGRGTTEAFF.

The chain has TRBV27 and TRBJ2-3, with D perhaps assigned TRBD1 or TRBD2 (5 bases each). V lost 6 bases and J lost 2, with 18 bases in between. The germline V gene has CDR1 MNHEY and CDR2 SMNVEV (reference sequence). The CDR3 has 16 residues. The CDR3 here is CASRDVRGAYTDTQYF. The CDR3 bases are TGTGCCAGCAGGGATGTGAGAGGGGCTTACACAGATACGCAGTATTTT.

The chain links TRBV13 to TRBJ2-5, with 7 bases aligning to TRBD2. The junction had 10 bases not matched to a gene; V was cut back by 4 bases and J by 8 bases. The CDR3 is made up of 14 amino acids. Germline CDR1 PRHDT, CDR2 FYEKMQ (reference sequence). The CDR3 loop is CASSSTGLGGTQYF. The CDR3 nucleotides are TGTGCCAGCAGCTCTACCGGACTAGGTGGAACCCAGTACTTC.